This TCR beta chain was profiled in a study of T cell changes during pregnancy in multiple sclerosis. Produced via immunoSEQ multiplex PCR; TCRdb's table is partial and in-frame only. The repertoire consists of tens of thousands of clones, with approximately 90% occurring once and the leading ten covering about 1.5%. The CDR3 loop spans 16 amino acids. Germline trimming cut 5 bases from V and 2 bases from J; bases unmatched to any gene: 12. CDR1 is SGHAT, CDR2 FQNNGV, per germline. This clonotype was obtained from a female donor with multiple sclerosis, enrolled in a pregnancy study. The chain combines TRBV11-2 with TRBJ2-7; 7 bases agree with TRBD1. The starting material was peripheral blood, obtained in the third trimester of pregnancy. Written as DNA, the CDR3 is TGTGCCAGCAGCGCCAAAATCCGGGACAGAACCTACGAGCAGTACTTC. This sequence encodes CASSAKIRDRTYEQYF.